This T cell receptor (beta chain) was sequenced during a study of T cell responses to AZD1222 COVID-19 vaccine. The repertoire was sequenced with immunoSEQ multiplex PCR; TCRdb's copy has only in-frame clones and lacks some. The data contain some 120,000 clones, 80% to 90% of them singletons. Points on this clone: Its antigen remains unknown.

CDR3 length equals 12 residues. V was pared by 5 bases and J by 5 bases, with 7 bases between. CDR1 MNHEY and CDR2 SMNVEV come from the germline V gene (reference sequence). Findings of the study overall: Baseline seropositivity occurred in only 5 or 6 AZD1222 recipients. With two AZD1222 doses given, Spike-specific TCR breadth and depth both rose. Repertoires in all cases were sampled only once the peak T cell response had passed. Distributed over spike, vaccine-associated CD4 TCRs predominated at 160-218 and 743-854.

This specimen consisted of peripheral blood, obtained on day 0 of AZD1222 vaccination. The chain uses TRBV27 and TRBJ2-1; TRBD2 is a possible D gene (6 bases). This clonotype originated in an adult in good health. The CDR3 region has the DNA TGTGCCAGCAGTGAGCGGGACAATGAGCAGTTCTTC. It specifies CASSERDNEQFF.